The clone carrying this T cell receptor (beta chain) was recorded a few times. Germline V gene sequence: CDR1 MNHNS, CDR2 SASEGT. Trimming cost V 4 bases and J 2 bases; bases outside gene matches: 1. The CDR3 is made up of 14 amino acids. The study reverse transcribed the entire isolated RNA, so it sequenced expressed TCRB transcripts. Profiled with immunoSEQ multiplex PCR; TCRdb holds only in-frame clones, not every one. The sample lists 120,000 to 150,000 clones, more than 9% occurring once. The record originates from a study of beta chain features in type 1 diabetes. Blood was collected once per donor into heparin, averaging about 100 mL.

The chain employs TRBV6-1 and TRBJ2-1, with 8 bases fitting TRBD1. This sequence was found in a man younger than 35 in good health. Input material: naive CD4+ T cells from blood. The DNA of the CDR3 is TGTGCCAGCAGTGCAGGGGGCACCTACAATGAGCAGTTCTTC. Translating it yields CASSAGGTYNEQFF.